This T cell receptor (beta chain) comes out of a study of blood T cell repertoires in COVID-19. Original data processing: Reference gene primer amplification in the assay estimated nucleated cell counts. TCRdb's copy holds only in-frame clones and misses some; the assay was immunoSEQ multiplex PCR. V and J calls and clone size come straight from that table; D and trimming were deduced from the DNA. The sample has 60,000 to 100,000 clones, about 90% seen once. V was cut by 7 bases and J by 4 bases, with 17 bases left in between. The length of the CDR3 is 14 residues. Germline CDR1 is SGHNT and CDR2 is YYREEE (reference sequence).

The sequence was obtained from a middle-aged man with active COVID-19. The sequenced material came from peripheral blood. The chain carries TRBV5-4 and TRBJ2-5; D perhaps matches TRBD2 (5 bases). The CDR3 nucleotides read TGTGCCAGCTCCTCCTCCCGGGAAGGAGAGACCCAGTACTTC. It yields the protein CASSSSREGETQYF.